The rows below give T cell receptor beta chains drawn from one sample of a study of neurological immune-mediated disorders. TCRdb re-called the 5' RACE reads through MiXCR, storing one row per CDR3 protein. The sample carries about 65,000 distinct CDR3 sequences, roughly 4% recorded once. The specimen was PBMCs. The receptor source for this set is a man in his fifties or sixties with multiple sclerosis. The CDR3 runs from the conserved cysteine through the conserved F or W. D genes are given only for firm matches. Only part of the rows carry a size: once, few, many, or a class if the clone is expanded.

abundance | j_gene | v_gene | d_gene | CDR3aa | CDR3nt
few | TRBJ1-5 | TRBV4-1 | - | CASSQSDSSNQPQNF | TGCGCCAGCAGCCAATCGGACAGCAGCAATCAGCCCCAGAATTTT
many | TRBJ2-2 | TRBV12-3/TRBV12-4 | TRBD2 | CASSLGLLAGTGELFF | TGTGCCAGCAGTTTAGGCCTTCTAGCGGGCACCGGGGAGCTGTTTTTT
few | TRBJ2-5 | TRBV6-5 | TRBD1 | CASSSSGTGGAETQYF | TGTGCCAGCAGTTCCTCCGGGACAGGGGGCGCGGAGACCCAGTACTTC
many | TRBJ1-5 | TRBV29-1 | - | CSVRAGTNQPQHF | TGCAGCGTTCGGGCAGGGACAAATCAGCCCCAGCATTTT
- | TRBJ1-1 | TRBV6-1 | - | CASSVESNTEAFF | TGTGCCAGCAGTGTGGAGAGTAACACTGAAGCTTTCTTT
many | TRBJ1-5 | TRBV28 | - | CASSFYRERSNQPQNF | TGTGCCAGCAGTTTCTACAGGGAAAGGAGCAATCAGCCCCAGAATTTT
many | TRBJ2-3 | TRBV7-2 | - | CASSLVVLGTDTQYF | TGTGCCAGCAGCCTCGTCGTTTTGGGAACAGATACGCAGTATTTT
many | TRBJ1-2 | TRBV20-1 | TRBD1 | CSATGGKDYGYTF | TGCAGTGCTACAGGGGGAAAGGACTATGGCTACACCTTC
many | TRBJ1-1 | TRBV14 | TRBD1 | CASSQETGGVTEAFF | TGTGCCAGCAGCCAAGAGACAGGGGGGGTAACTGAAGCTTTCTTT
many | TRBJ2-1 | TRBV5-1 | - | CASSLLWDRRSYNEQFF | TGCGCCAGCAGCTTGCTTTGGGACCGCCGCTCCTACAATGAGCAGTTCTTC
many | TRBJ1-5 | TRBV28 | TRBD1 | CASSFQTGNNQPQNF | TGTGCCAGCAGTTTCCAGACAGGGAACAATCAGCCCCAGAATTTT
many | TRBJ1-5 | TRBV2 | - | CASSETRGSNQPQHF | TGTGCCAGCAGTGAAACCAGGGGAAGCAATCAGCCCCAGCATTTT
- | TRBJ2-2 | TRBV6-6 | - | CASRATGELFF | TGTGCCAGCAGAGCCACCGGGGAGCTGTTTTTT
many | TRBJ1-2 | TRBV9 | - | CASSVELNYGYTF | TGTGCCAGCAGCGTAGAGTTGAACTATGGCTACACCTTC
many | TRBJ1-1 | TRBV5-1 | - | CASSSSIGWTEAFF | TGCGCCAGCAGCTCCTCCATCGGCTGGACTGAAGCTTTCTTT
- | TRBJ2-1 | TRBV20-1 | TRBD2 | CSARGLAGHNEQFF | TGCAGTGCTAGAGGGCTAGCGGGCCACAATGAGCAGTTCTTC
many | TRBJ1-1 | TRBV4-1 | TRBD1 | CASSHRGQTEAFF | TGCGCCAGCAGCCACAGGGGGCAGACTGAAGCTTTCTTT
many | TRBJ2-1 | TRBV5-1 | - | CASSGLATKRNEQFF | TGCGCCAGCAGCGGGCTGGCGACAAAACGCAATGAGCAGTTCTTC
many | TRBJ2-3 | TRBV7-9 | - | CASSPPGNENTDTQYF | TGTGCCAGCAGCCCCCCGGGGAATGAAAACACAGATACGCAGTATTTT
many | TRBJ1-1 | TRBV7-9 | - | CASGRVEGTEAFF | TGTGCCAGCGGACGAGTTGAGGGCACTGAAGCTTTCTTT
many | TRBJ2-2 | TRBV3-1 | - | CASSPLTATNTGELFF | TGTGCCAGCAGCCCACTGACAGCCACGAACACCGGGGAGCTGTTTTTT
many | TRBJ2-5 | TRBV10-3 | TRBD1 | CAISGTGQETQYF | TGTGCCATCAGTGGGACAGGACAAGAGACCCAGTACTTC